This entry describes one T cell receptor beta chain. The data are from a study of blood T cell repertoires in COVID-19. Sequenced by immunoSEQ multiplex PCR; TCRdb stores in-frame clones only, minus some. This table holds some 350,000 clones, 88% found once. Losses at the gene ends were 8 bases for V and 1 base for J; bases not matched to a gene: 6. The length of the CDR3 is 14 residues. Germline V gives CDR1 SGHTS, CDR2 YDEGEE. This sequence joins TRBV5-8 and TRBJ1-1, with 9 bases aligning to TRBD1. This sequence originates from a woman in her 70s with COVID-19, enrolled during active disease. Input material: peripheral blood. CDR3 sequence reads: CARKAGQGNTEAFF. CDR3 sequence (DNA): TGTGCCAGGAAGGCGGGACAGGGGAACACTGAAGCTTTCTTT.